The clone carrying this T cell receptor (beta chain) turned up a few times. No antigen is known for it. This entry belongs to a study of radiation and T cells in renal cell carcinoma. The study, taken as a whole, reports: In blood, top tumor clones expanded by 2 weeks, shrinking by 4.

Germline CDR1 SGHTA, CDR2 FQGNSA. This CDR3 is built from 15 residues. V gave up 3 bases and J gave up 3 bases; unmatched junction bases: 5. Documented time point: blood 2 weeks post-SBRT. Treatment meaning: 15 Gy SBRT to primary tumor, nephrectomy 4 weeks later. The tumor was a clear cell renal cell carcinoma. Sequencing used immunoSEQ multiplex PCR; TCRdb keeps in-frame clones, though not all of them. The table lists 120,000 or so clones, 65% to 85% of them singletons. This specimen was blood, taken from a patient whose treatment included radiotherapy and nephrectomy. This receptor was identified in a man aged 50 to 60 with renal cell carcinoma. V gene TRBV7-2 combines with J gene TRBJ2-7, with 10 bases that match TRBD2. CDR3 DNA: TGTGCCAGCAGCTTCGGCGGGACTAGCGTCTACGAGCAGTACTTC. It is translated as CASSFGGTSVYEQYF.